This T cell receptor (beta chain) stems from a study of CD8+ T cells in alopecia areata. Study outcomes and limitations: Alopecia totalis/universalis scalp especially showed more expanded CD8+ clones than normal scalp. Mice showed TCR sharing more clearly than patients did, possibly owing to HLA.

Described treatment: oral pan-JAK inhibitor, 5-10 mg twice daily. The study team obtained lesional scalp punch biopsies and peripheral blood from alopecia areata patients. Cell sorting was applied to PBMCs, and CD4+ and CD8+ T cells were collected. The authors extracted RNA and reverse transcribed it into cDNA as the sequencing template. Sequencing used immunoSEQ multiplex PCR; TCRdb keeps in-frame clones, though not all of them. Counted here are a few hundred thousand clones, over 40% occurring once; the ten biggest clones make up about 2.4%. CDR1 is SQVTM, CDR2 ANQGSEA, per germline. The V segment lost 8 bases and the J segment 5 bases; nucleotides outside the gene matches: 8. CDR3 length: 12 amino acids. This clone appeared a few times. Its antigen is not identified.

The receptor's source is a human donor with alopecia areata. This specimen consisted of CD4+ T cells sorted from blood, obtained at approximately week 37, from a patient treated with tofacitinib. The J gene is TRBJ2-5, the V gene TRBV29-1; 7 bases fit TRBD2. In nucleotides, the CDR3 is TGCAGCCCGAAATTCGGGGGGGAGACCCAGTACTTC. This gives the protein CSPKFGGETQYF.